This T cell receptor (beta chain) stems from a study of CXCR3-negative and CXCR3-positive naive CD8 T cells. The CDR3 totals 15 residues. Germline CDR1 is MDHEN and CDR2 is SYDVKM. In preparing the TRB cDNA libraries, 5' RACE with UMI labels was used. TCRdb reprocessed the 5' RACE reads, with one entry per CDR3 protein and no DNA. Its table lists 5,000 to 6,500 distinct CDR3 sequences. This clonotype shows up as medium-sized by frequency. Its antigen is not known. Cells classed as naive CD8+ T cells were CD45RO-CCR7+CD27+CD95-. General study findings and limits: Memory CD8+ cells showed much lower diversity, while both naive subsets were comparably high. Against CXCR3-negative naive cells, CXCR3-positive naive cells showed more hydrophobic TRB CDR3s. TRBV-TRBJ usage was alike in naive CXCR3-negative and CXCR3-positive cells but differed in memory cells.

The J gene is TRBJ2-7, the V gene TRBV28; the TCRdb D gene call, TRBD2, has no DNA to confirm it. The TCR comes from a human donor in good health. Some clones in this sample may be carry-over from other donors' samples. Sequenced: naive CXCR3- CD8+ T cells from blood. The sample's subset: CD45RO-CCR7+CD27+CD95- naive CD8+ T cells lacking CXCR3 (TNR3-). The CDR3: CASSEYSGGAAEQYF.